This TCR beta chain originates from a study of blood T cell repertoires in COVID-19. Study summary: The origin of the acute and convalescent COVID-19 samples was the United States, Italy and Spain. PBMCs, B-cell-depleted T cells, or T cells provided the cDNA or gDNA that made up the material.

The V end was cut by 3 bases, the J end by 13 bases, with 9 bases between. The CDR3 is 10 residues long. Original data processing: Counts of nucleated cells, estimated from reference gene primer amplification, were obtained. Method: immunoSEQ multiplex PCR; TCRdb's copy keeps in-frame clones and lacks some. V, J and clone size are taken as reported in that table, and D and trimming were inferred from the DNA itself. The sample has about 140,000 clones; around 80% are singletons. The sequenced material came from peripheral blood. The chain combines TRBV12-3 or TRBV12-4 with TRBJ1-2; no definite D call. This receptor was obtained from a human donor in a cohort sampled during active COVID-19. Written as DNA, the CDR3 is TGTGCCAGCAGTTTTAGTACGTCCACCTTC. The encoded protein is CASSFSTSTF.